This is a list of T cell receptor beta chains from one sample in a study of T-cell memory formation after mild COVID-19. TCRdb reprocessed the 5' RACE reads with MiXCR, giving one entry per CDR3 protein. The data show about 240,000 distinct CDR3 sequences, around 10% seen once. The sequencing sample was made of PBMCs or a T cell subset sorted from them (not recorded which). The source of these receptors is a man aged 18 to 35 who had mild COVID-19 (a few samples of this study predate the infection). Cell type and time point are not known. Both conserved end residues are part of each CDR3. Fields, in order: J gene, V gene, clone size, D gene, CDR3 protein, CDR3 DNA. D genes are given only for firm matches. For some rows the clone size is stated as once, few or many, or as a class when expanded; others skip it.

TRBJ1-4 | TRBV11-2 | few | . | CASSPAGLRPFGEKLFF | TGTGCCAGCAGCCCCGCGGGCCTCCGCCCCTTTGGTGAAAAACTGTTTTTT
TRBJ1-6 | TRBV20-1 | . | . | CSARDPRAGSSPLHF | TGCAGTGCTAGAGATCCAAGGGCAGGGAGTTCACCCCTCCACTTT
TRBJ2-5 | TRBV7-2 | few | . | CASSFQEGQETQYF | TGTGCCAGCAGCTTCCAGGAGGGGCAAGAGACCCAGTACTTC
TRBJ1-1 | TRBV6-2/TRBV6-3 | . | . | CASRRRSPPEAFF | TGTGCCAGCAGAAGACGGAGCCCACCAGAAGCTTTCTTT
TRBJ1-1 | TRBV20-1 | . | . | CSARWERGMNTEAFF | TGCAGTGCTAGATGGGAGAGGGGCATGAACACTGAAGCTTTCTTT
TRBJ2-5 | TRBV10-3 | . | TRBD2 | CAISPGERGQETQYF | TGTGCCATCAGTCCTGGGGAGCGGGGCCAAGAGACCCAGTACTTC
TRBJ2-3 | TRBV9 | few | TRBD2 | CASSRGLAAGTDTQYF | TGTGCCAGCAGTCGAGGACTAGCGGCAGGGACAGATACGCAGTATTTT
TRBJ2-1 | TRBV12-3/TRBV12-4 | many | . | CASSPGPGNEQFF | TGTGCCAGCAGCCCCGGGCCTGGCAATGAGCAGTTCTTC
TRBJ2-2 | TRBV7-6 | few | TRBD2 | CASSFLAGPNTGELFF | TGTGCCAGCAGCTTCCTAGCGGGGCCGAACACCGGGGAGCTGTTTTTT
TRBJ1-1 | TRBV5-1 | few | . | CASSFRGGNFEASEAFF | TGCGCCAGCAGCTTTAGAGGGGGGAATTTTGAGGCTTCTGAAGCTTTCTTT
TRBJ1-6 | TRBV7-6 | . | . | CASSLGGNASPLHF | TGTGCCAGCAGCTTAGGGGGTAACGCTTCACCCCTCCACTTT
TRBJ2-3 | TRBV24-1 | . | . | CATSDQTLADTQYF | TGTGCCACCAGTGACCAAACCCTAGCAGATACGCAGTATTTT
TRBJ2-7 | TRBV12-3/TRBV12-4 | . | . | CASSGFGGPNTYEQYF | TGTGCCAGCAGTGGCTTCGGCGGCCCCAACACCTACGAGCAGTACTTC
TRBJ2-2 | TRBV7-9 | . | . | CASSPWGAGELFF | TGTGCCAGCAGTCCGTGGGGAGCCGGGGAGCTGTTTTTT
TRBJ1-2 | TRBV7-2 | few | TRBD1 | CASSRDRGEYGYTF | TGTGCCAGCAGCCGGGACAGGGGGGAATATGGCTACACCTTC
TRBJ1-3 | TRBV4-3 | few | TRBD1 | CASSQVAGTVRSHTIYF | TGCGCCAGCAGCCAAGTCGCGGGGACAGTAAGGAGTCACACCATATATTTT
TRBJ1-5 | TRBV7-2 | . | . | CASSAGGYSNQPQHF | TGTGCCAGCAGCGCGGGGGGCTATAGCAATCAGCCCCAGCATTTT
TRBJ1-6 | TRBV6-6 | . | TRBD1 | CASSKDREPNSPLHF | TGTGCCAGCAGTAAGGACAGGGAGCCGAATTCACCCCTCCACTTT
TRBJ2-1 | TRBV7-3 | . | TRBD2 | CASSGSGGHNEQFF | TGTGCCAGCAGCGGCAGCGGGGGCCACAATGAGCAGTTCTTC
TRBJ2-2 | TRBV7-3 | few | . | CASSRRSSTNTGELFF | TGTGCCAGCAGCCGCCGGTCATCCACGAACACCGGGGAGCTGTTTTTT
TRBJ2-1 | TRBV20-1 | many | TRBD2 | CSAQREYNEQFF | TGCAGTGCCCAGCGGGAATACAATGAGCAGTTCTTC
TRBJ2-5 | TRBV5-1 | . | . | CASSLAGNTGTQYF | TGCGCCAGCAGCTTGGCCGGCAATACAGGGACCCAGTACTTC
TRBJ2-2 | TRBV7-9 | . | . | CASSLGFGANTGELFF | TGTGCCAGCAGCTTAGGGTTCGGCGCGAACACCGGGGAGCTGTTTTTT
TRBJ2-5 | TRBV5-1 | . | . | CASRRQQETQYF | TGCGCCAGCAGACGGCAGCAAGAGACCCAGTACTTC
TRBJ2-7 | TRBV6-1 | few | . | CASSPGLASAEWDF | TGTGCCAGCAGCCCAGGCCTGGCTAGCGCGGAGTGGGACTTC
TRBJ2-3 | TRBV18 | few | . | CASSPTEYSTDTQYF | TGTGCCAGCTCACCAACAGAGTATAGCACAGATACGCAGTATTTT
TRBJ2-7 | TRBV20-1 | . | TRBD2 | CSARAERGGPAEQYF | TGCAGTGCTAGAGCCGAGCGGGGGGGCCCCGCCGAGCAGTACTTC
TRBJ2-7 | TRBV5-1 | . | TRBD2 | CASSSASGGIYEQYF | TGCGCCAGCAGCTCGGCTAGCGGGGGCATCTACGAGCAGTACTTC
TRBJ2-1 | TRBV9 | . | . | CASSKTGSYNEQFF | TGTGCCAGCAGCAAAACGGGGAGTTACAATGAGCAGTTCTTC
TRBJ2-2 | TRBV3-1 | . | . | CASTKGQGTGELFF | TGTGCCAGCACTAAAGGGCAGGGCACCGGGGAGCTGTTTTTT
TRBJ1-3 | TRBV14 | few | . | CASRTTGDSGNTIYF | TGTGCCAGCAGGACCACAGGCGACTCTGGAAACACCATATATTTT
TRBJ2-5 | TRBV7-9 | . | . | CASSLGATTETQYF | TGTGCCAGCAGCTTAGGGGCCACAACGGAGACCCAGTACTTC
TRBJ2-1 | TRBV5-1 | many | . | CASSPSNEQFF | TGCGCCAGCAGCCCATCGAATGAGCAGTTCTTC
TRBJ2-1 | TRBV29-1 | . | . | CSVSRGLNEQFF | TGCAGCGTTAGTAGGGGACTCAATGAGCAGTTCTTC
TRBJ2-5 | TRBV7-2 | many | TRBD2 | CASRLAGGPETQYF | TGTGCCAGCAGACTAGCGGGGGGGCCAGAGACCCAGTACTTC
TRBJ2-3 | TRBV5-1 | few | . | CASKRWGDSYTDTQYF | TGCGCCAGCAAACGATGGGGGGACAGCTACACAGATACGCAGTATTTT
TRBJ1-2 | TRBV4-3 | . | . | CASSRTHNYGYTF | TGCGCCAGCAGCAGAACCCATAACTATGGCTACACCTTC